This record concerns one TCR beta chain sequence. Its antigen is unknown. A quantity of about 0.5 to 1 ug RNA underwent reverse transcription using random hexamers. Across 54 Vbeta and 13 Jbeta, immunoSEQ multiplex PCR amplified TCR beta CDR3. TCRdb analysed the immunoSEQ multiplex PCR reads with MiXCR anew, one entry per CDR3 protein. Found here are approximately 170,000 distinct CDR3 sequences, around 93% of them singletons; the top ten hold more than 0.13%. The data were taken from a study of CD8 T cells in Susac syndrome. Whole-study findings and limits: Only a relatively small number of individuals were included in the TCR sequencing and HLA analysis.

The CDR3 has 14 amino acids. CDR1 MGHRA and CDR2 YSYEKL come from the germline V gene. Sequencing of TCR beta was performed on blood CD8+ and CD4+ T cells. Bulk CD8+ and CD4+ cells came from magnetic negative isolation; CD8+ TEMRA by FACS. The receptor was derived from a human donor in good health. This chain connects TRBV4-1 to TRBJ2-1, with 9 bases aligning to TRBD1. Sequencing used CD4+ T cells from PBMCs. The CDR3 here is CAISRGQGYNEQFF. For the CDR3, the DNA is TGCGCTATATCTAGGGGACAGGGCTACAATGAGCAGTTCTTC.